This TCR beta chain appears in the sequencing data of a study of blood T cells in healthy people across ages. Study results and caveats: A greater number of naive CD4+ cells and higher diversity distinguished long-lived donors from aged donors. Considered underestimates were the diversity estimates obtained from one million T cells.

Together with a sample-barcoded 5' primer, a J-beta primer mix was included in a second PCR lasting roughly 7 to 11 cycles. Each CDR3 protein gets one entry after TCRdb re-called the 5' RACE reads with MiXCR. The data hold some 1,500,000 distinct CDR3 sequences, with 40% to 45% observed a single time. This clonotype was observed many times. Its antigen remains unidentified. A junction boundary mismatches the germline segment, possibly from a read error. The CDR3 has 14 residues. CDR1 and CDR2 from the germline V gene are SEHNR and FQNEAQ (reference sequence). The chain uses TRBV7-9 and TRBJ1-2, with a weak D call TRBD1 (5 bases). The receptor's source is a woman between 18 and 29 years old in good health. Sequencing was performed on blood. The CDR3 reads CASSLVGGNYGYTF. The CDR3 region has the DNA TGCGCCAGCAGCTTGGTTGGGGGAAACTACGGCTACACCTTC.